What follows is one T cell receptor (beta chain) and its context. The donors were all Caucasian adults (living in Nashville, Tennessee). An assay was performed, and its level was deep. The protocol was immunoSEQ multiplex PCR, while the TCRdb copy is restricted to in-frame clones and leaves out a portion. The table records some 2,500,000 clones, under 95% of them present only once. The data are from a study of shared clonotypes between healthy human individuals. Looking at the study overall: Per-donor plates numbered three CD4 naive, three CD4 memory, two CD8 naive and one CD8 memory.

Trimming left V 6 bases short and J 1 base short, with 26 bases between. CDR1 is SGHDT, CDR2 YYEEEE, per germline. The CDR3 consists of 19 residues. Sequencing input: naive CD4+ T cells from PBMCs. Subset in this sample: CD45RA+ positively selected. The chain couples TRBV5-6 to TRBJ2-1; tentative D call: TRBD2 (6 bases). This sequence was found in a young man in good health. Some clones in this sample may be carry-over from other donors' samples. Here the CDR3 DNA reads TGTGCCAGCACCCGGAGAAAGTCCCTAGCGCAACGATCCTACAATGAGCAGTTCTTC. As protein: CASTRRKSLAQRSYNEQFF.